The clone carrying this T cell receptor beta chain was seen at least ten times. Its antigen is still unknown. This record belongs to a study of CD8+ T cells in alopecia areata. Study overall: A 6-month off-drug phase came after tofacitinib, which had lasted 6 to 18 months. Study-wide results and limits: Many expanded lesional clones remained in scalp and blood on tofacitinib. Higher clonality was seen in lesional scalp than in normal scalp, especially in alopecia totalis/universalis.

Extracted from the samples, RNA was reverse transcribed into cDNA to serve as the sequencing template. Profiled with immunoSEQ multiplex PCR; TCRdb holds only in-frame clones, not every one. This repertoire shows roughly 120,000 clones, roughly 50% found once; its top ten account for more than 25%. Treatment: oral pan-JAK inhibitor, 5-10 mg twice daily. V lost 8 bases to trimming and J lost 1 base; unmatched junction nucleotides: 3. The CDR3 is made up of 13 amino acids. Germline values: CDR1 MDHEN, CDR2 SYDVKM. This chain joins TRBV28 and TRBJ1-2; 8 bases are shared with TRBD1. The receptor was isolated from a human donor with alopecia areata. The sequenced sample was CD8+ T cells sorted from blood, obtained at week 4, from a patient treated with tofacitinib. The CDR3 nucleotides read TGTGCCAGCGACAGGGGTAATAACTATGGCTACACCTTC. Translated: CASDRGNNYGYTF.